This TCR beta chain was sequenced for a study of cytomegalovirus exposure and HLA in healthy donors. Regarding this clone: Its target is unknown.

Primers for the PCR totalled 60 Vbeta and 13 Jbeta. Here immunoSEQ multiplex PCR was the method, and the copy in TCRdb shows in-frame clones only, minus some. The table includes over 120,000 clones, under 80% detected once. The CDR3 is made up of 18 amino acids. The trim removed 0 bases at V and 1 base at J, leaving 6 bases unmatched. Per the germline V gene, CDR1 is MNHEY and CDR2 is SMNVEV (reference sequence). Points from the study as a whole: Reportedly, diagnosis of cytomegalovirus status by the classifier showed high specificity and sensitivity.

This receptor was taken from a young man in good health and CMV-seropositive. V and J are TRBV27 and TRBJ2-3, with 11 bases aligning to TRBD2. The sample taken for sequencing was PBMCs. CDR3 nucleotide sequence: TGTGCCAGCAGTTTATCAGCGGCTAGCGGGGGGCGCACAGATACGCAGTATTTT. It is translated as CASSLSAASGGRTDTQYF.